Detailed here is one TCR delta chain. This likely traces to a read error, being one base from a far larger clone. Other nucleotide sequences from this sample produce the same CDR3. Genomic DNA from isolated PBMCs served as the sequencing template. These data come from a study of gamma delta lymphoproliferative disorders and STAT genes. The CDR3 runs 22 residues. The germline CDR1 and CDR2 sequences are GEAIGNYY and EKD. TCRdb called clones from the multiplex PCR reads again using CATT. The sample records about 1,500 delta-chain clones, roughly 2.1% being singletons. Sequencing was carried out using blood. This receptor was identified in a human donor in good health. J is TRDJ3 and V is TRDV2; 7 bases align to TRDD3. The CDR3 DNA reads TGTGCCTGTGACACTGTAGGGGATATATCGCTATGGAGCTCCTGGGACACCCGGCAGATGTTTTTC. This translates into CACDTVGDISLWSSWDTRQMFF.